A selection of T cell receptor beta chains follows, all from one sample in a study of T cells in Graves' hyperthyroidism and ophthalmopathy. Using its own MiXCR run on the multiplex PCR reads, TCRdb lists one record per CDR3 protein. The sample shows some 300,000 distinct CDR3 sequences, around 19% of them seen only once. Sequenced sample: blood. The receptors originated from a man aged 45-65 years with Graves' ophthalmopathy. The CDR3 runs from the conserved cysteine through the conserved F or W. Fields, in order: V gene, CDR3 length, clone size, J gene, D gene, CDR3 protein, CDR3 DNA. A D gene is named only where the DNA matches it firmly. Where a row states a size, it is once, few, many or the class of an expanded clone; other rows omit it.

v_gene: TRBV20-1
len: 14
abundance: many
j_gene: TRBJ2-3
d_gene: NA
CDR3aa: CSARDPASTDTQYF
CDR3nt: TGCAGTGCTAGAGATCCTGCTAGCACAGATACGCAGTATTTT

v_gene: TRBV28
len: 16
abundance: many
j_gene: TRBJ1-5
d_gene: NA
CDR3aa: CASSHHRMYSNQPQHF
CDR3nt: TGTGCCAGCAGTCACCACAGGATGTATAGCAATCAGCCCCAGCATTTT

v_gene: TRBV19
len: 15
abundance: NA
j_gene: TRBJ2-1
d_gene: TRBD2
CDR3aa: CASSLGLAGASREFF
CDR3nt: TGTGCCAGTAGTCTGGGGTTAGCGGGAGCTTCTCGCGAGTTCTTC

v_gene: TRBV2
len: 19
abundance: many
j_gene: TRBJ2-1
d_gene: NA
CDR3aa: CASSENLGHGLSSYNEQFF
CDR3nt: TGTGCCAGCAGTGAAAATCTAGGACACGGACTAAGCTCCTACAATGAGCAGTTCTTC

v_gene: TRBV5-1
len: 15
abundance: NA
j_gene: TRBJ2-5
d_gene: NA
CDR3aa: CASSLDGRPQETQYF
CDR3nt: TGCGCCAGCAGCTTGGATGGCAGACCTCAAGAGACCCAGTACTTC

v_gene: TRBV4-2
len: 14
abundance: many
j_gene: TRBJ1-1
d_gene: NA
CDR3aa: CASSQAQDNTEAFF
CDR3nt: TGTGCCAGCAGCCAAGCCCAGGACAACACTGAAGCTTTCTTT

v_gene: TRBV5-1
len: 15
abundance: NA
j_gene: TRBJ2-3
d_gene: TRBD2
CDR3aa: CASSSRTSDRDTQYF
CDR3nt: TGCGCCAGCAGCTCCCGGACTAGCGATAGAGATACGCAGTATTTT

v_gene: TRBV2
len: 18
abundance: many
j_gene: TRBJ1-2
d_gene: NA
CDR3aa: CASSPEIYRTELNYGYTF
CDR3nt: TGTGCCAGCAGCCCGGAGATATATCGGACAGAGCTTAACTATGGCTACACCTTC

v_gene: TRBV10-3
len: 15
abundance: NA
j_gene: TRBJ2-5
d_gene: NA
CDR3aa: CAISEGLSGEETQYF
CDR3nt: TGTGCCATCAGTGAGGGACTTAGCGGCGAAGAGACCCAGTACTTC

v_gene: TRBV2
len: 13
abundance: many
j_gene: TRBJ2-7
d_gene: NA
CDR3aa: CASRVRSAYEQYF
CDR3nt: TGTGCCAGCAGGGTTAGGTCAGCCTACGAGCAGTACTTC

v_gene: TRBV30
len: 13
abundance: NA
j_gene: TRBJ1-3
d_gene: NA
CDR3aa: CASDRDSGNIIYF
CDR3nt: TGTGCCTCCGACCGAGACTCTGGAAACATCATATATTTT

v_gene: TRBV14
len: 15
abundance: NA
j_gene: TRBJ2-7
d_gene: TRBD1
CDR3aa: CASSQEMDRVYEQYF
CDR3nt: TGTGCCAGCAGCCAAGAGATGGACAGGGTCTACGAGCAGTACTTC

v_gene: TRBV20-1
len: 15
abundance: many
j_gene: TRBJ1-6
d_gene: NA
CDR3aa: CSAWDATTMGSPLHF
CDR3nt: TGCAGTGCTTGGGACGCAACTACTATGGGTTCACCCCTCCACTTT

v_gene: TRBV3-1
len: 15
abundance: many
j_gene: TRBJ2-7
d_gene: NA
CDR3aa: CASSPLSGSNYEQYF
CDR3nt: TGTGCCAGCAGCCCATTGTCCGGGTCGAACTACGAGCAGTACTTC

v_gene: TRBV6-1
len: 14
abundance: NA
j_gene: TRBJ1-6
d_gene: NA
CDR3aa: CASSEAGSPRPLHF
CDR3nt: TGTGCCAGCAGTGAAGCGGGCAGCCCAAGGCCCCTCCACTTT

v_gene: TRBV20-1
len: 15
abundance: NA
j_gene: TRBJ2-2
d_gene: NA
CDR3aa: CSATAGLQGTGELFF
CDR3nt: TGCAGTGCCACGGCTGGCCTCCAGGGGACCGGGGAGCTGTTTTTT

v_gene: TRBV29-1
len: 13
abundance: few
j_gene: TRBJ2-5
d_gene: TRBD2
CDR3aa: CSVDRAGEETQYF
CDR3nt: TGCAGCGTTGACCGGGCGGGAGAGGAGACCCAGTACTTC

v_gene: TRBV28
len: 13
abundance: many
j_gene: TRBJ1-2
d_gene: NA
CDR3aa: CASSTLYKGGYTF
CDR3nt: TGTGCCAGCAGTACCCTTTACAAGGGGGGCTACACCTTC